Listed below are T cell receptor beta chains from one sample, sequenced in a study of post-analysis software for immune sequencing data. TCRdb redid the calling of the PCR reads with MiXCR, one entry per CDR3 protein. The data contain hundreds of thousands of distinct CDR3 sequences, roughly 50% of them singletons. Sequencing was carried out using blood. These receptors originate from a girl aged 10-17 years with multiple sclerosis. Each CDR3 is given with its conserved first and last residue. Fields, in order: clone size, V gene, D gene, J gene, CDR3 protein, CDR3 DNA. The D gene is left open where the match is weak. Clone size is shown for a subset of rows, as once, few, many or a class of expanded clone.

clone size: NA; V gene: TRBV15; D gene: NA; J gene: TRBJ2-1; CDR3 protein: CATSRDIQGRALGNEQFF; CDR3 DNA: TGTGCCACCAGCAGAGATATACAGGGTAGGGCATTAGGCAATGAGCAGTTCTTC
clone size: NA; V gene: TRBV20-1; D gene: TRBD2; J gene: TRBJ2-3; CDR3 protein: CSASPKRGSTDTQYF; CDR3 DNA: TGCAGTGCTTCCCCTAAGCGGGGGAGCACAGATACGCAGTATTTT
clone size: NA; V gene: TRBV7-9; D gene: TRBD1; J gene: TRBJ2-5; CDR3 protein: CASSTGTGGVAKETQYF; CDR3 DNA: TGTGCCAGCAGCACCGGGACAGGAGGGGTAGCGAAGGAGACCCAGTACTTC
clone size: NA; V gene: TRBV5-5; D gene: TRBD2; J gene: TRBJ2-5; CDR3 protein: CASSTGTSYAGETQYF; CDR3 DNA: TGTGCCAGCAGCACTGGGACTAGCTATGCCGGGGAGACCCAGTACTTC
clone size: once; V gene: TRBV20-1; D gene: NA; J gene: TRBJ2-5; CDR3 protein: CSALGQTQETQYF; CDR3 DNA: TGCAGCGCACTGGGGCAGACTCAAGAGACCCAGTACTTC
clone size: once; V gene: TRBV4-1; D gene: TRBD1; J gene: TRBJ1-1; CDR3 protein: CASSQFDRGTEAFF; CDR3 DNA: TGCGCCAGCAGCCAGTTCGACAGGGGCACTGAAGCTTTCTTT
clone size: NA; V gene: TRBV7-6; D gene: NA; J gene: TRBJ1-1; CDR3 protein: CASSSLAGLNTEAFF; CDR3 DNA: TGTGCCAGCAGCTCCCTAGCCGGCCTGAACACTGAAGCTTTCTTT
clone size: NA; V gene: TRBV25-1; D gene: NA; J gene: TRBJ2-7; CDR3 protein: CATGQGEQYF; CDR3 DNA: TGTGCCACAGGGCAGGGCGAGCAGTACTTC
clone size: NA; V gene: TRBV2; D gene: NA; J gene: TRBJ1-1; CDR3 protein: CASSEKQGNTEAFF; CDR3 DNA: TGTGCCAGCAGTGAAAAACAGGGTAACACTGAAGCTTTCTTT
clone size: few; V gene: TRBV7-9; D gene: NA; J gene: TRBJ2-6; CDR3 protein: CASSPSGGLPSNVLTF; CDR3 DNA: TGTGCCAGCAGCCCATCAGGGGGGCTCCCGTCCAACGTCCTGACTTTC
clone size: NA; V gene: TRBV29-1; D gene: NA; J gene: TRBJ2-1; CDR3 protein: CSVSHGGGNEQFF; CDR3 DNA: TGCAGCGTCTCTCACGGGGGCGGGAATGAGCAGTTCTTC
clone size: few; V gene: TRBV5-6; D gene: NA; J gene: TRBJ2-5; CDR3 protein: CASSLRNGETQYF; CDR3 DNA: TGTGCCAGCAGCCTACGGAACGGGGAGACCCAGTACTTC
clone size: once; V gene: TRBV20-1; D gene: NA; J gene: TRBJ2-7; CDR3 protein: CSASFDRQGGEQYF; CDR3 DNA: TGCAGTGCTAGTTTCGACAGACAGGGAGGGGAGCAGTACTTC
clone size: NA; V gene: TRBV7-2; D gene: NA; J gene: TRBJ2-3; CDR3 protein: CASGGGGDNTDTQYF; CDR3 DNA: TGTGCCAGCGGGGGAGGGGGGGATAACACAGATACGCAGTATTTT
clone size: NA; V gene: TRBV3-1; D gene: TRBD2; J gene: TRBJ2-1; CDR3 protein: CASSQDLRELSNEQFF; CDR3 DNA: TGTGCCAGCAGCCAAGATCTGCGGGAGCTGTCCAATGAGCAGTTCTTC
clone size: NA; V gene: TRBV12-3/TRBV12-4; D gene: NA; J gene: TRBJ1-2; CDR3 protein: CASSFRQANSYTF; CDR3 DNA: TGTGCCAGCAGTTTTAGGCAGGCAAATAGCTACACCTTC
clone size: NA; V gene: TRBV27; D gene: TRBD2; J gene: TRBJ2-5; CDR3 protein: CASSPLGTSGSQETQYF; CDR3 DNA: TGTGCCAGCAGCCCTTTGGGGACTAGCGGGAGCCAAGAGACCCAGTACTTC
clone size: NA; V gene: TRBV27; D gene: NA; J gene: TRBJ2-5; CDR3 protein: CASSSRGPGKETQYF; CDR3 DNA: TGTGCCAGCAGTTCCCGGGGCCCAGGGAAAGAGACCCAGTACTTC
clone size: medium-sized; V gene: TRBV7-3; D gene: TRBD1; J gene: TRBJ2-7; CDR3 protein: CASSLRLWEGGFYEQYF; CDR3 DNA: TGTGCCAGCAGCTTACGCTTATGGGAAGGGGGCTTCTACGAGCAGTACTTC
clone size: NA; V gene: TRBV12-3/TRBV12-4; D gene: NA; J gene: TRBJ1-1; CDR3 protein: CASSKERGRWLGTEAFF; CDR3 DNA: TGTGCCAGCAGTAAGGAGCGGGGGCGCTGGTTGGGCACTGAAGCTTTCTTT
clone size: NA; V gene: TRBV6-5; D gene: TRBD2; J gene: TRBJ2-3; CDR3 protein: CASSYRLAGEDTQYF; CDR3 DNA: TGTGCCAGCAGTTATCGACTAGCGGGCGAAGATACGCAGTATTTT
clone size: NA; V gene: TRBV6-2/TRBV6-3; D gene: NA; J gene: TRBJ2-7; CDR3 protein: CASSASVPYEQYF; CDR3 DNA: TGTGCCAGCAGTGCTAGCGTCCCCTACGAGCAGTACTTC
clone size: few; V gene: TRBV5-1; D gene: NA; J gene: TRBJ2-5; CDR3 protein: CASSLTRGQETQYF; CDR3 DNA: TGCGCCAGCAGCCTGACCCGGGGGCAAGAGACCCAGTACTTC
clone size: NA; V gene: TRBV20-1; D gene: TRBD1; J gene: TRBJ2-7; CDR3 protein: CSARDPGTVDEQYF; CDR3 DNA: TGCAGTGCTAGAGATCCCGGGACAGTTGACGAGCAGTACTTC
clone size: NA; V gene: TRBV20-1; D gene: TRBD1; J gene: TRBJ2-7; CDR3 protein: CSARKQGSEQYF; CDR3 DNA: TGCAGTGCTAGAAAACAGGGGAGCGAGCAGTACTTC